This T cell receptor (beta chain) was recorded in a study of blood T cell repertoires in COVID-19. About the study: Samples of COVID-19 (acute and convalescent) were obtained from the United States, Italy and Spain. Sample material is recorded as cDNA or gDNA derived from T cells, B-cell-depleted T cells, or PBMCs.

Per the original data handling: It was from reference gene primer amplification that nucleated cell counts were estimated. Libraries were prepared by immunoSEQ multiplex PCR; TCRdb keeps only in-frame clonotypes and omits some of them. V and J calls and clone size are given by that table; D and trimming were obtained from the DNA. The table shows 40,000 to 50,000 clones, with approximately 85% occurring only once. Germline V gene data show CDR1 as MNHEY and CDR2 as SMNVEV (reference sequence). The CDR3 is 12 residues long. Trimming took 4 bases from V and 10 from J, leaving 14 bases between them. The J gene is TRBJ2-7, the V gene TRBV27; D gene uncertain. Sample: peripheral blood. This TCR was recovered from a man aged 40-49 years with active or convalescent COVID-19. The chain's CDR3 is CASSSRSFEQYF. The CDR3 bases are TGTGCCAGCAGTTCCCGGTCCTTTGAACAGTACTTC.